Presented here are 27 T cell receptor beta chains from one specimen sequenced in a study of T cell responses to AZD1222 COVID-19 vaccine. Profiling relied on immunoSEQ multiplex PCR, and the TCRdb table lists in-frame clones only, not all of them. The table includes about 67,000 clones, 80% to 85% detected once. This specimen consisted of peripheral blood, obtained on day 0 of AZD1222 vaccination. The receptor set was obtained from an adult in good health.

The rearrangement joins TRBV29-1 to TRBJ2-1; D is ambiguous. The CDR3 loop spans 11 amino acids. The germline gives CDR1 SQVTM, CDR2 ANQGSEA. Trimming stripped 4 bases from V and 5 bases from J, with 6 bases between. CDR3 DNA: TGCAGCGTTGTTGGGGACAATGAGCAGTTCTTC. Protein sequence: CSVVGDNEQFF.

This clone was seen just once. This sequence joins TRBV28 and TRBJ2-7; D is possibly TRBD2 (5 bases). CDR1 is MDHEN, CDR2 SYDVKM, per germline. CDR3 size: 12 residues. Trimming took off 8 bases at V and 7 bases at J, with 15 bases between the two ends. CDR3 DNA sequence: TGTGCCAGCCAACGACAACTAGAAGAGCAGTACTTC. Protein: CASQRQLEEQYF.

The chain uses TRBV28 and TRBJ2-7; D not resolved. The germline V gene encodes CDR1 MDHEN and CDR2 SYDVKM. V lost 2 bases, J lost 2 bases, and 1 base lay in between. The CDR3 is made up of 11 amino acids. The CDR3 DNA follows: TGTGCCAGCAGTTTAGCCTACGAGCAGTACTTC. It encodes CASSLAYEQYF.

In its sample, this clone was seen once. The rearrangement joins TRBV2 to TRBJ1-2; D gene unclear. V lost 5 bases, J lost 2 bases, and 21 bases lay in between. This CDR3 has 17 residues. Germline CDR1 is SNHLY and CDR2 is FYNNEI. CDR3 protein: CASSPFYRGSSNYGYTF. CDR3 nucleotide sequence: TGTGCCAGCAGTCCATTTTACCGGGGATCTTCGAACTATGGCTACACCTTC.

The V call is TRBV9, the J call TRBJ1-6; D call uncertain. The CDR3 consists of 14 residues. With 0 bases removed from V and 9 bases from J, the gap between germline ends came to 10 bases. Per the germline V gene, CDR1 is SGDLS and CDR2 is YYNGEE. CDR3 in DNA: TGTGCCAGCAGCGTAGGGACGGTGGGTTCACCCCTCCACTTT. This translates into CASSVGTVGSPLHF.

V usage is TRBV28 and J usage is TRBJ1-1; 7 bases are shared with TRBD1. V lost 5 bases, J lost 10 bases, and 4 bases stayed unmatched. Germline V CDR1 and CDR2: MDHEN, SYDVKM. This CDR3 spans 11 amino acids. CDR3 sequence: CASSPQGGAFF. The CDR3 DNA reads as TGTGCCAGCAGTCCGCAGGGGGGAGCTTTCTTT.

The V and J genes are TRBV7-9 and TRBJ2-1, with D uncertain. V was cut by 3 bases and J by 2 bases, with 11 bases left in between. The CDR3 runs 15 residues. CDR1 is SEHNR and CDR2 is FQNEAQ in the germline V gene (reference sequence). CDR3 region: CASSFNTETYNEQFF. Written as DNA, the CDR3 is TGTGCCAGCAGCTTTAATACCGAGACCTACAATGAGCAGTTCTTC.

V gene TRBV9 combines with J gene TRBJ2-1, with 8 bases lining up with TRBD2. The CDR3 has 16 amino acids. V lost 0 bases and J lost 0; bases outside the gene matches: 2. Looked up from germline, CDR1 is SGDLS and CDR2 is YYNGEE. CDR3 nucleotide sequence: TGTGCCAGCAGCGTAGCGGGAGGGGGCTCCTACAATGAGCAGTTCTTC. It yields the protein CASSVAGGGSYNEQFF.

The genes are TRBV5-1 and TRBJ2-1, with 13 bases identical to TRBD2. There are 17 residues in the CDR3. CDR1 SGHRS and CDR2 YFSETQ come from the germline V gene. The J segment lost 1 base and the V segment lost 3 bases, leaving 4 bases of the junction unmatched. The CDR3 coding sequence is TGCGCCAGCAGCTGGACTAGCGGGAGTCCTTCCTACAATGAGCAGTTCTTC. Protein: CASSWTSGSPSYNEQFF.

This chain uses TRBV6-4 with TRBJ2-3, with 7 bases fitting TRBD2. This CDR3 is 17 amino acids long. The germline CDR1 and CDR2 sequences are MRHNA and SNTAGT. With 0 bases clipped from V and 3 bases from J, the junction kept 9 bases outside the gene matches. The CDR3 DNA reads TGTGCCAGCAGTGACTCCCCCCGAGCGGGGAGGACAGATACGCAGTATTTT. This translates into CASSDSPRAGRTDTQYF.

This clone showed up just a few times. This sequence joins TRBV5-1 and TRBJ1-3; the D gene is possibly TRBD1 (5 bases). The CDR3 has 15 residues. Trimming left V 2 bases short and J 4 bases short, with 13 bases between. CDR1 and CDR2 from the germline V gene are SGHRS and YFSETQ. CDR3 loop: CASSFGARAGNTIYF. DNA for the CDR3: TGCGCCAGCAGCTTTGGCGCCAGGGCCGGAAACACCATATATTTT.

The chain couples TRBV4-3 to TRBJ2-2; TRBD1 matches at 7 bases. From germline, CDR1 is LGHNA and CDR2 YSLEER. V lost 4 bases and J lost 7; bases outside the gene matches: 9. The CDR3 totals 15 residues. The CDR3 coding sequence is TGCGCCAGCAGCCCAAGGGGGCGGTATGGCGGGGAGCTGTTTTTT. Its protein product is CASSPRGRYGGELFF.

The chain links TRBV18 to TRBJ2-2, with 7 bases aligning to TRBD2. The germline gives CDR1 KGHSH, CDR2 LQKENI. J was trimmed by 3 bases and V by 0 bases; bases with no gene match: 10. This CDR3 region has 18 residues. CDR3 protein: CASSPPRSRGGYTGELFF. The CDR3 DNA follows: TGTGCCAGCTCACCACCGCGATCTCGGGGAGGGTACACCGGGGAGCTGTTTTTT.

With regard to this clone: The same CDR3 is also encoded by other DNA sequences in this sample. CDR3: CSASGGQPQHF. The CDR3 DNA follows: TGCAGTGCTAGTGGAGGACAGCCCCAGCATTTT. The rearrangement links TRBV20-1 to TRBJ1-5; no reliable D call. The CDR3 loop spans 11 amino acids. Germline CDR1 DFQATT, CDR2 SNEGSKA (reference sequence). Trimming took 3 bases from V and 7 from J, leaving 7 bases between them.

The chain is built from TRBV14 and TRBJ1-2; D is uncertain. Trimming left V 2 bases short and J 7 bases short, with 17 bases between. CDR1 and CDR2 from the germline V gene are SGHDN and FVKESK. CDR3 length: 15 residues. The CDR3: CASSQNFWEKSGYTF. In nucleotides, the CDR3 is TGTGCCAGCAGCCAAAATTTCTGGGAGAAAAGTGGCTACACCTTC. Full variable domain (missing parts from reference TRBV14 and TRBJ1-2): EAGVTQFPSHSVIEKGQTVTLRCDPISGHDNLYWYRRVMGKEIKFLLHFVKESKQDESGMPNNRFLAERTGGTYSTLKVQPAELEDSGVYFCASSQNFWEKSGYTFGSGTRLTVV.

The chain joins TRBV5-1 to TRBJ2-1; D gene ambiguous. V lost 2 bases and J 0 bases, leaving 9 bases between the germline ends. There are 15 residues in the CDR3. In germline, CDR1 is SGHRS, CDR2 YFSETQ. The CDR3 sequence is CASSFAESSYNEQFF. CDR3 coding DNA: TGCGCCAGCAGCTTTGCCGAGAGCTCCTACAATGAGCAGTTCTTC.

The V gene is TRBV6-5, the J gene TRBJ1-6; D not certain. This CDR3 is built from 15 residues. V lost 2 bases to trimming and J lost 4 bases, with 9 bases between them. CDR1 and CDR2 from the germline V gene are MNHEY and SVGAGI. Written as DNA, the CDR3 is TGTGCCAGCAGTTACGAAGTCGGGTATAATTCACCCCTCCACTTT. It codes for CASSYEVGYNSPLHF.

This rearrangement joins TRBV4-3 to TRBJ1-2; D is uncertain. The CDR3 covers 15 residues. Looked up from germline, CDR1 is LGHNA and CDR2 is YSLEER. V lost 0 bases, J lost 4 bases, and 12 bases lay in between. CDR3 in amino acids: CASSQDLITIYGYTF. The CDR3 DNA is TGCGCCAGCAGCCAAGATCTAATAACTATCTATGGCTACACCTTC.

In its sample, this clone was seen a few times. The V gene is TRBV2, the J gene TRBJ1-2, with unresolved D. V lost 7 bases, J lost 0 bases, and 15 bases lay in between. Per the germline V gene, CDR1 is SNHLY and CDR2 is FYNNEI. The CDR3 extends over 15 amino acids. CDR3 DNA sequence: TGTGCCAGCATAATCTCTGAAGCAGCTAACTATGGCTACACCTTC. Translation gives CASIISEAANYGYTF.

J is TRBJ1-5 and V is TRBV6-5, with TRBD1 matching 8 bases. The V gene's germline CDR1 is MNHEY and CDR2 SVGAGI. This CDR3 has 14 amino acids. V shed 6 bases and J 7 bases; nucleotides not matched to a gene: 8. As DNA, the CDR3 is TGTGCCAGCAGAACTGGACAGGGAATCCAGCCCCAGCATTTT. The encoded protein is CASRTGQGIQPQHF.

The J gene is TRBJ1-5, the V gene TRBV13; D gene ambiguous. Germline loops: CDR1 PRHDT, CDR2 FYEKMQ (reference sequence). Trimming took off 4 bases at V and 6 bases at J, with 10 bases between the two ends. CDR3 length: 13 residues. The CDR3 loop is CASSSSGTQPQHF. The CDR3 DNA reads TGTGCCAGCAGCTCATCGGGCACTCAGCCCCAGCATTTT.

The gene calls are TRBV6-2 or TRBV6-3 and TRBJ2-3; TRBD2 aligns across 8 bases. Looked up from germline, CDR1 is MNHEY and CDR2 is SVGEGT. The V gene end was trimmed by 4 bases and the J gene end by 0 bases; junction bases not matched to a gene: 6. The CDR3 consists of 16 residues. CDR3 in amino acids: CASSSTGGSSTDTQYF. Written as DNA, the CDR3 is TGTGCCAGCAGTTCAACGGGGGGGTCTAGCACAGATACGCAGTATTTT.

This rearrangement joins TRBV5-1 to TRBJ2-1, with D uncertain. Germline CDR1 SGHRS, CDR2 YFSETQ. The CDR3 has 13 amino acids. V dropped 0 bases and J dropped 5 bases, with 6 bases sitting between them. CDR3 in DNA: TGCGCCAGCAGCTTGGAGGTCCACAATGAGCAGTTCTTC. Protein: CASSLEVHNEQFF.

This clone has a single count. The chain recombines TRBV9 with TRBJ1-2, with TRBD1 matching over 12 bases. Trimming at V came to 4 bases and at J to 7 bases, leaving 11 bases not matched to a gene. CDR1 and CDR2 from the germline V gene are SGDLS and YYNGEE. The CDR3 extends over 16 amino acids. The CDR3 spells CASSMTGTGGRSGYTF. In DNA form, the CDR3 reads TGTGCCAGCAGCATGACCGGGACAGGGGGCAGGAGTGGCTACACCTTC.

This clone has more than one count but fewer than ten. The same CDR3 can be traced to other DNA sequences in this sample. This chain uses TRBV7-9 with TRBJ2-5, with D perhaps given as TRBD1 or TRBD2 (6 bases each). Deletions cut 4 bases from V and 5 bases from J, with 11 bases between. CDR1 and CDR2 from the germline V gene are SEHNR and FQNEAQ (reference sequence). The length of the CDR3 is 13 residues. The CDR3 bases are TGTGCCAGCAGCTCTCGGGGGCCGGAGACCCAGTACTTC. Protein product: CASSSRGPETQYF. The full variable domain, rest sourced from reference TRBV7-9 and TRBJ2-5, is DTGVSQNPRHKITKRGQNVTFRCDPISEHNRLYWYRQTLGQGPEFLTYFQNEAQLEKSRLLSDRFSAERPKGSFSTLEIQRTEQGDSAMYLCASSSRGPETQYFGPGTRLLVL.

In its sample, this clone was seen a few times. This sequence joins TRBV11-2 and TRBJ2-3; D is perhaps TRBD2 (5 bases). Per the germline V gene, CDR1 is SGHAT and CDR2 is FQNNGV. V lost 10 bases to trimming and J lost 0 bases, with 11 bases between them. This CDR3 spans 13 amino acids. CDR3 bases: TGTGCCACCCGGCGGGTTAGCACAGATACGCAGTATTTT. Translation: CATRRVSTDTQYF.

The V and J genes are TRBV7-2 and TRBJ2-3; tentatively, D is TRBD2 (5 bases). The CDR3 is 14 residues long. Between the trimmed V and J ends, which lost 4 bases and 5 bases, there was a span of 13 bases. Germline CDR1 is SGHTA and CDR2 is FQGNSA. CDR3 residues: CASSSGLARDTQYF. In DNA form, the CDR3 reads TGTGCCAGCAGCTCGGGGTTAGCACGAGATACGCAGTATTTT.